The 25 T cell receptor beta chains reported below all come from one sample, sequenced in a study of OX40 agonist ivuxolimab in advanced cancers. Clones were read by immunoSEQ multiplex PCR, and TCRdb kept only the in-frame ones, dropping some. The table includes 70,000 or so clones, around 90% detected once. Sequences were derived from CD4+ or CD8+ T cells sorted from blood, sampled in a trial of the OX40 agonist ivuxolimab. All receptors come from an adult with an advanced solid tumor such as melanoma, head and neck, liver or kidney cancer.

The V call is TRBV9, the J call TRBJ1-1; 7 nucleotides align to TRBD1. This CDR3 is 14 amino acids long. With V trimmed by 1 base and J by 4 bases, 4 bases remained unmatched. Germline V gives CDR1 SGDLS, CDR2 YYNGEE. CDR3 coding DNA: TGTGCCAGCAGCGTACTCAGGGGGGGCACTGAAGCTTTCTTT. Protein product: CASSVLRGGTEAFF.

The gene calls are TRBV7-9 and TRBJ2-1, with 14 bases fitting TRBD2. CDR1 SEHNR and CDR2 FQNEAQ come from the germline V gene (reference sequence). Trimming cost V 11 bases and J 4 bases; bases outside gene matches: 4. The CDR3 extends over 14 amino acids. The CDR3 DNA reads TGTGCCGGACTAGCGGGGGGACAATACAATGAGCAGTTCTTC. Translated, it gives CAGLAGGQYNEQFF.

The chain joins TRBV13 to TRBJ2-3; 7 positions match TRBD2. Unmatched junction bases numbered 2, after V lost 1 base and J lost 1 base. The CDR3 is 15 residues long. The germline V gene has CDR1 PRHDT and CDR2 FYEKMQ (reference sequence). CDR3 nucleotide sequence: TGTGCCAGCAGCTTAGTGGGGGGGGGCACAGATACGCAGTATTTT. The encoded protein is CASSLVGGGTDTQYF.

This clone has only one observation. CDR3 amino acids: CASSVGQRGGTDTQYF. DNA for the CDR3: TGTGCCAGCAGCGTGGGACAGAGGGGTGGGACAGATACGCAGTATTTT. The J gene is TRBJ2-3, the V gene TRBV11-2; 7 bases are a match to TRBD1. Trimming cost V 5 bases and J 3 bases; bases outside gene matches: 11. The CDR3 totals 16 residues. Per germline, CDR1 SGHAT and CDR2 FQNNGV. Complete variable domain (other parts from reference TRBV11-2 and TRBJ2-3): EAGVAQSPRYKIIEKRQSVAFWCNPISGHATLYWYQQILGQGPKLLIQFQNNGVVDDSQLPKDRFSAERLKGVDSTLKIQPAKLEDSAVYLCASSVGQRGGTDTQYFGPGTRLTVL.

The chain employs TRBV27 and TRBJ1-5, with 7 bases fitting TRBD1. Looked up from germline, CDR1 is MNHEY and CDR2 is SMNVEV (reference sequence). Trimming took 2 bases from V and 5 from J; bases not matched to a gene: 6. The CDR3 is 15 amino acids. CDR3 sequence (DNA): TGTGCCAGCAGTTTAGGGACAGACTTGCATCAGCCCCAGCATTTT. Encoded protein: CASSLGTDLHQPQHF.

This clone was observed a handful of times. V usage is TRBV5-1 and J usage is TRBJ2-5, with 9 bases lining up with TRBD2. The CDR3 has 17 amino acids. CDR1 SGHRS and CDR2 YFSETQ come from the germline V gene. J lost 0 bases, V lost 0 bases, and 6 bases had no gene match. DNA of the CDR3: TGCGCCAGCAGCTTGGATAGCGGGGGCCCGTACCAAGAGACCCAGTACTTC. It codes for CASSLDSGGPYQETQYF. Supplemented by reference TRBV5-1 and TRBJ2-5, the full variable domain reads KAGVTQTPRYLIKTRGQQVTLSCSPISGHRSVSWYQQTPGQGLQFLFEYFSETQRNKGNFPGRFSGRQFSNSRSEMNVSTLELGDSALYLCASSLDSGGPYQETQYFGPGTRLLVL.

With regard to this clone: Relative to the germline gene, one junction end is altered; a read error may explain this. The chain couples TRBV6-5 to TRBJ1-4, with 8 bases fitting TRBD1. The germline CDR1 and CDR2 sequences are MNHEY and SVGAGI. CDR3 length: 14 amino acids. CDR3 sequence: CARSRTGPNEKLFF. The CDR3 DNA reads TGTGCCCGCAGTCGGACAGGGCCGAATGAAAAACTGTTTTTT.

The V gene is TRBV7-8, the J gene TRBJ1-1; no firm D call. Germline V CDR1 and CDR2: SGHVS, FQNEAQ. The CDR3 covers 13 residues. V was shortened by 4 bases and J by 2 bases, with 8 bases between the two germline ends. This chain's CDR3 is CASSSGPNTEAFF. In nucleotides, the CDR3 is TGTGCCAGCAGCTCCGGGCCCAACACTGAAGCTTTCTTT.

The chain has TRBV19 and TRBJ1-6; D is ambiguous. The CDR3 runs 15 residues. V lost 5 bases to trimming and J lost 9 bases, with 17 bases between them. CDR1 and CDR2 from the germline V gene are LNHDA and SQIVND (reference sequence). This CDR3 reads CASSLTDVASSPLHF. CDR3 in DNA: TGTGCCAGTAGTCTGACGGACGTCGCTTCTTCACCCCTCCACTTT.

The V gene is TRBV29-1, the J gene TRBJ2-3, with 16 bases lining up with TRBD2. There are 18 residues in the CDR3. Germline loops: CDR1 SQVTM, CDR2 ANQGSEA. V lost 5 bases and J lost 3; bases outside the gene matches: 11. The CDR3 DNA sequence: TGCAGCGTTATCGCCCGGGGACTAGCGGGGGGGCGAACAGATACGCAGTATTTT. This codes for CSVIARGLAGGRTDTQYF.

This sequence joins TRBV30 and TRBJ1-5; 7 positions agree with TRBD1. Trimming at V came to 2 bases and at J to 6 bases, leaving 4 bases not matched to a gene. The length of the CDR3 is 13 residues. Germline assignment: CDR1 GTSNPN and CDR2 SVGIG (reference sequence). The chain's CDR3 is CAWSTGEGQPQHF. The CDR3 DNA sequence: TGTGCCTGGAGTACAGGGGAGGGTCAGCCCCAGCATTTT.

V gene TRBV27 combines with J gene TRBJ2-2, with no clear D. V was pared by 2 bases and J by 5 bases, with 9 bases between. The V gene's germline CDR1 is MNHEY and CDR2 SMNVEV (reference sequence). The CDR3 runs 14 residues. The DNA of the CDR3 is TGTGCCAGCAGTTTAGTCCCGTTGACCGGGGAGCTGTTTTTT. Translating gives CASSLVPLTGELFF.

The rearrangement links TRBV19 to TRBJ1-3; 7 bases align to TRBD1. CDR1 is LNHDA and CDR2 is SQIVND in the germline V gene (reference sequence). The CDR3 has 15 amino acids. Trimming took 5 bases from V and 0 from J; bases not matched to a gene: 4. Here the CDR3 DNA reads TGTGCCAGTAGTTGGGACAGCGTCTCTGGAAACACCATATATTTT. Protein product: CASSWDSVSGNTIYF.

V and J are TRBV10-2 and TRBJ2-1; 8 bases match TRBD2. Per germline, CDR1 WSHSY and CDR2 SAAADI. Trimming at V came to 6 bases and at J to 7 bases, leaving 8 bases not matched to a gene. The CDR3 contains 14 residues. The CDR3 reads CASRWRGEGNEQFF. The CDR3 DNA reads as TGCGCCAGCAGATGGCGGGGGGAAGGAAATGAGCAGTTCTTC.

This clone appeared many times. This chain uses TRBV27 with TRBJ1-5, with 8 bases fitting TRBD1. The V gene's germline CDR1 is MNHEY and CDR2 SMNVEV (reference sequence). The CDR3 has 15 residues. V was clipped by 5 bases and J by 2 bases; unmatched bases: 5. The CDR3 spells CASSPSTGGNQPQHF. The CDR3 DNA reads TGTGCCAGCAGTCCATCGACAGGGGGCAATCAGCCCCAGCATTTT.

Here the CDR3 reads CASSALGVQGTDTQYF. CDR3 DNA sequence: TGTGCCAGCAGCGCCCTCGGGGTGCAGGGCACAGATACGCAGTATTTT. This chain connects TRBV9 to TRBJ2-3; D is possibly TRBD2 (5 bases). This CDR3 region has 16 residues. Trimming stripped 3 bases from V and 1 base from J, with 15 bases between. CDR1 SGDLS and CDR2 YYNGEE come from the germline V gene.

The count of this clone is one. V usage is TRBV6-5 and J usage is TRBJ1-3, with a tentative D call TRBD1 (6 bases). Germline CDR1 is MNHEY and CDR2 is SVGAGI. CDR3 length: 15 amino acids. V dropped 6 bases and J dropped 7 bases, with 19 bases sitting between them. The CDR3 here is CASSPSPTGANTIYF. CDR3 nucleotides: TGTGCCAGCAGCCCCTCCCCGACAGGAGCGAACACCATATATTTT.

The chain employs TRBV9 and TRBJ2-5; a possible D gene is TRBD2 (6 bases). The length of the CDR3 is 15 residues. Trimming stripped 4 bases from V and 4 bases from J, with 17 bases between. Germline CDR1 is SGDLS and CDR2 is YYNGEE. The CDR3 DNA reads TGTGCCAGCAGCCAATCTAGGGTGGGGGGAGAGACCCAGTACTTC. Protein product: CASSQSRVGGETQYF.

The V gene is TRBV30, the J gene TRBJ2-7, with D unclear. The germline V gene encodes CDR1 GTSNPN and CDR2 SVGIG (reference sequence). The ends were cut back, 0 bases at V and 5 bases at J, with 5 bases in the middle. The CDR3 consists of 11 residues. The CDR3 nucleotides are TGTGCCTGGAGTGTCGCCCACGAGCAGTACTTC. This translates into CAWSVAHEQYF.

This clone was picked up one time. The V call is TRBV9, the J call TRBJ2-4, with D possibly being TRBD1 or TRBD2 (6 bases each). This CDR3 region has 16 residues. Germline V gene sequence: CDR1 SGDLS, CDR2 YYNGEE. Trimming took off 1 base at V and 0 bases at J, with 11 bases between the two ends. The CDR3: CASSVKGGLAKNIQYF. The CDR3 region has the DNA TGTGCCAGCAGCGTAAAGGGGGGACTAGCCAAAAACATTCAGTACTTC.

The chain links TRBV5-1 to TRBJ2-2; D is possibly TRBD1 or TRBD2 (5 bases each). CDR3 size: 11 residues. The V end was cut by 7 bases, the J end by 4 bases, with 5 bases between. The germline V gene has CDR1 SGHRS and CDR2 YFSETQ. The CDR3 reads CASGGTGELFF. CDR3 bases: TGCGCCAGCGGGGGCACCGGGGAGCTGTTTTTT.

The V and J genes are TRBV13 and TRBJ2-3; 14 nucleotides agree with TRBD2. V lost 5 bases to trimming and J lost 8 bases; unmatched junction nucleotides: 6. Germline values: CDR1 PRHDT, CDR2 FYEKMQ (reference sequence). The CDR3 length is 15 residues. This CDR3 is CASSAGLAGAATQYF. The CDR3 nucleotides are TGTGCCAGCAGCGCGGGACTAGCGGGGGCAGCTACGCAGTATTTT.

The rearrangement joins TRBV6-5 to TRBJ1-2; TRBD1 agrees at 9 bases. V shed 4 bases and J 7 bases; nucleotides not matched to a gene: 1. CDR3 length: 12 residues. Germline V gives CDR1 MNHEY, CDR2 SVGAGI. This CDR3 is CASSSGQGGYTF. CDR3 coding DNA: TGTGCCAGCAGTTCGGGACAGGGTGGCTACACCTTC.

V is TRBV6-4 and J is TRBJ2-1, with TRBD2 matching 10 bases. Trimming removed 0 bases from V and 6 bases from J; junction bases left unmatched: 5. The CDR3 runs 16 residues. CDR1 is MRHNA, CDR2 SNTAGT, per germline. CDR3 residues: CASSDSVAGGFNEQFF. The CDR3 nucleotides read TGTGCCAGCAGTGACTCGGTAGCGGGGGGTTTCAATGAGCAGTTCTTC.

V usage is TRBV11-2 and J usage is TRBJ2-1; D is possibly TRBD2 (5 bases). Trimming left V 0 bases short and J 0 bases short, with 9 bases between. The length of the CDR3 is 16 residues. Germline V lookup: CDR1 SGHAT, CDR2 FQNNGV. The CDR3 spells CASSLEFGSSYNEQFF. The CDR3 DNA sequence: TGTGCCAGCAGCTTAGAATTTGGGAGCTCCTACAATGAGCAGTTCTTC. Combining the CDR3 with reference TRBV11-2 and TRBJ2-1 gives the whole variable domain EAGVAQSPRYKIIEKRQSVAFWCNPISGHATLYWYQQILGQGPKLLIQFQNNGVVDDSQLPKDRFSAERLKGVDSTLKIQPAKLEDSAVYLCASSLEFGSSYNEQFFGPGTRLTVL.